Sequencing of this T cell receptor (beta chain) was carried out in a study of T cells in Graves' hyperthyroidism and ophthalmopathy. General observations from the study: The authors' 13 V-J model separated ophthalmopathy from stable hyperthyroidism.

This clonotype was counted at least ten times. Its antigen is still unknown. The CDR3 contains 13 residues. Germline V gene lookup returns CDR1 LGHDT and CDR2 YNNKEL (reference sequence). V was clipped by 6 bases and J by 4 bases, with 13 bases between them. Using RNA transcripts as the source, TCR beta CDR3 regions were amplified. The primer set for the first-round RT-PCR of the TCR CDR3 was HTBI. TCRdb processed the multiplex PCR reads anew with MiXCR; each CDR3 protein has one entry. The sample lists some 700,000 distinct CDR3 sequences, roughly a sixth occurring once. This clonotype originated in a man aged 50-60 years with Graves' hyperthyroidism. Specimen: blood. The V call is TRBV3-1, the J call TRBJ2-7; D is uncertain. CDR3 sequence: CASRETTGYEQYF. The CDR3 nucleotides read TGTGCCAGCAGGGAAACGACCGGGTACGAGCAGTACTTC.